This is a list of T cell receptor beta chains from one sample in a study of cytomegalovirus exposure and HLA in healthy donors. Here immunoSEQ multiplex PCR was the method, and the copy in TCRdb shows in-frame clones only, minus some. This table lists under 100,000 clones. The sequenced material came from PBMCs. The receptor source for this set is a man in his thirties or forties in good health and CMV-seronegative. Each CDR3 is given with its conserved first and last residue. D genes are given only for firm matches.

D gene	V gene	J gene	CDR3 DNA	CDR3 protein
.	TRBV4-3	TRBJ1-2	TGCGCCAGCAGCCAAGAGGTGTGGCAGTACTATGGCTACACCTTC	CASSQEVWQYYGYTF
.	TRBV6-1	TRBJ1-1	TGTGCCAGCACCGTGGGGGCTTCGAACACTGAAGCTTTCTTT	CASTVGASNTEAFF
TRBD1	TRBV6-5	TRBJ1-6	TGTGCCAGCAGTTACTGGACAGGGGATTCACCCCTCCACTTT	CASSYWTGDSPLHF
TRBD2	TRBV7-9	TRBJ2-3	TGTGCCAGCAGCTTAGAGGAACTAGCGTACACAGATACGCAGTATTTT	CASSLEELAYTDTQYF
.	TRBV7-6	TRBJ2-3	TGTGCCAGCAGCTTCATAGCGCAGACAGATACGCAGTATTTT	CASSFIAQTDTQYF
.	TRBV7-2	TRBJ2-5	TGTGCCAGCAGCTTACCACCCCCGGCTAGGTTCGGGGAGACCCAGTACTTC	CASSLPPPARFGETQYF
.	TRBV4-1	TRBJ2-1	TGCGCCAGCAGCCAGGGACTTAAATTCGATGAGCAGTTCTTC	CASSQGLKFDEQFF
.	TRBV4-2	TRBJ2-1	TGTGCCAGCAGCCAAGGCGAGGGGGAGCCCTACAATGAGCAGTTCTTC	CASSQGEGEPYNEQFF
.	TRBV7-2	TRBJ1-2	TGTGCCAGCAGCTACCCCGGAGAGGGCGGTGGCTACACCTTC	CASSYPGEGGGYTF
.	TRBV11-3	TRBJ1-6	TGTGCCAGCAGCTTAGGTGGGAGCTCCTATAATTCACCCCTCCACTTT	CASSLGGSSYNSPLHF
.	TRBV14	TRBJ2-3	TGTGCCAGCTCGGCGGGTAGCACAGATACGCAGTATTTT	CASSAGSTDTQYF
TRBD1	TRBV18	TRBJ1-5	TGTGCCAGCTCACCATCGCAGGGGGCCCAGCCCCAGCATTTT	CASSPSQGAQPQHF
TRBD1	TRBV6-5	TRBJ2-1	TGTGCCAGCAGTTACTCTGTGGACAGGGGGCACAATGAGCAGTTCTTC	CASSYSVDRGHNEQFF
.	TRBV18	TRBJ1-4	TGTGCCAGCTCAGCCCTCGGAGGGGCAGGCGGCGAAAAACTGTTTTTT	CASSALGGAGGEKLFF
TRBD1	TRBV6-1	TRBJ1-3	TGTGCCAGCAGTAGACAGGGGCAAGGAAACACCATATATTTT	CASSRQGQGNTIYF
.	TRBV25-1	TRBJ2-7	TGTGCCAGCAGTGATCGGCAGGGGAGGGTCGAGCAGTACTTC	CASSDRQGRVEQYF
TRBD1	TRBV7-2	TRBJ1-5	TGTGCCAGCAGCTCGAACCGGGACAGGGGAAGGAGTCAGCCCCAGCATTTT	CASSSNRDRGRSQPQHF
.	TRBV27	TRBJ1-1	TGTGCCAGCAGTGCGCCGGACAGTACGAACACTGAAGCTTTCTTT	CASSAPDSTNTEAFF
.	TRBV9	TRBJ1-1	TGTGCCAGCAGCGTAGAGGGGAGGGAGTCTGAAGCTTTCTTT	CASSVEGRESEAFF
.	TRBV5-1	TRBJ2-5	TGCGCCAGCAGCTTGGCCGGCACAGAAGAGACCCAGTACTTC	CASSLAGTEETQYF
.	TRBV2	TRBJ1-4	TGTGCCAGCAGGGGCATCACCCATGAAAAACTGTTTTTT	CASRGITHEKLFF
.	TRBV19	TRBJ1-5	TGTGCCAGCCGAGTTCGCAGGGGGCCCCAGCATTTT	CASRVRRGPQHF
.	TRBV6-5	TRBJ2-7	TGTGCCAGCAGCCGATGGGACAACCTAGCCTACGAGCAGTACTTC	CASSRWDNLAYEQYF
TRBD2	TRBV9	TRBJ2-5	TGTGCCAGCAGCGCAGGGGAGGGCGGGAGGTCGGGGAAGACCCAGTACTTC	CASSAGEGGRSGKTQYF
TRBD1	TRBV6-5	TRBJ1-1	TGTGCCAGCAGCTCATGGGACAGTCAAGCTTTCTTT	CASSSWDSQAFF
.	TRBV27	TRBJ1-5	TGTGCCAGCAGTTTAGCAGGGGACAATCAGCCCCAGCATTTT	CASSLAGDNQPQHF
.	TRBV6-5	TRBJ1-2	TGTGCCAGCAGTTACTCCACGGCGGGTAATTACTATGGCTACACCTTC	CASSYSTAGNYYGYTF
.	TRBV19	TRBJ1-5	TGTGCCAGTAGTATCCTGACAGGCTTTGGCAATCGGCCCCAGCATTTT	CASSILTGFGNRPQHF
.	TRBV6-5	TRBJ2-4	TGTGCCAGCAGTTACCGCGGGTTGAAAAACATTCAGTACTTC	CASSYRGLKNIQYF
TRBD2	TRBV19	TRBJ2-3	TGTGCCAGTAGTACCCCGGGGGGGCCAGATACGCAGTATTTT	CASSTPGGPDTQYF
.	TRBV9	TRBJ2-5	TGTGCCAGCAGCGTAGCCCCCAGACAAGAGACCCAGTACTTC	CASSVAPRQETQYF
.	TRBV4-1	TRBJ2-7	TGCGCCAGCAGCCCCCGGGTGCAGACGAGGGAGCAGTACTTC	CASSPRVQTREQYF